The clone carrying this T cell receptor (beta chain) was found many times. The source of the sample is a study of CD4 and CD8 cells across lung adenocarcinoma regions. Donors had localized lung adenocarcinoma, a non-small cell lung cancer. TCRdb called the PCR reads again in MiXCR, with one record for every CDR3 protein. The sample contains 7,500 to 8,500 distinct CDR3 sequences, less than 50% of which appear only once. This receptor was obtained from a male donor with lung adenocarcinoma. The CD4 and CD8 labels of this study may be unreliable. The specimen was CD4+ T cells from the margin of a lung tumor.

The CDR3 here is CASRVGPNYGYTF. DNA of the CDR3: TGTGCCAGCAGAGTAGGTCCTAACTATGGCTACACCTTC. The chain employs TRBV27 and TRBJ1-2, with D hard to call. Germline CDR1 reads MNHEY; CDR2 reads SMNVEV (reference sequence). The V end lost 6 bases, the J end lost 0 bases, and 8 bases lay between the germline ends. The CDR3 loop spans 13 amino acids.